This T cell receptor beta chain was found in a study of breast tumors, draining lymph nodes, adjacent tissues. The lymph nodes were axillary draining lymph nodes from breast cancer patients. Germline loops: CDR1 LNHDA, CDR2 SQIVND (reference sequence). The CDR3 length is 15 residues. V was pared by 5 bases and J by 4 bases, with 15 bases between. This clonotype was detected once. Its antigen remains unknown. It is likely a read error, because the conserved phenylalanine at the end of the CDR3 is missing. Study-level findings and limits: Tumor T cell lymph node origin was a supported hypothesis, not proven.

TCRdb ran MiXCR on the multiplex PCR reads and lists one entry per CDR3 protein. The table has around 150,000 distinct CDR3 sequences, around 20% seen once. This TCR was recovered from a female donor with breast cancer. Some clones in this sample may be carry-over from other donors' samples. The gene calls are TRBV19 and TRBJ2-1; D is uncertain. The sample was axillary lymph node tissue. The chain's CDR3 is CASSPLAAPYNEQFL. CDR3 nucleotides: TGTGCCAGTAGTCCTCTGGCGGCCCCTTACAATGAGCAGTTCCTC.